This passage covers 8 T cell receptor beta chains from one sample sequenced in a study of blood T cell repertoires in COVID-19. Sequencing was performed with immunoSEQ multiplex PCR; in TCRdb, only in-frame clones are kept and a portion is missing. The sample lists a few hundred thousand clones; roughly 86% were seen once. Source material: peripheral blood. These receptors were collected from a woman in her forties or fifties with COVID-19, enrolled during active disease.

The chain combines TRBV6-2 or TRBV6-3 with TRBJ1-1; no firm D call. The CDR3 extends over 15 amino acids. Trimming removed 4 bases from V and 1 base from J, with 13 bases in between. Germline V gene lookup returns CDR1 MNHEY and CDR2 SVGEGT. The CDR3 DNA is TGTGCCAGCAGTTTCACTCCTAACCCGAACACTGAAGCTTTCTTT. This gives the protein CASSFTPNPNTEAFF.

The genes are TRBV29-1 and TRBJ1-2, with unresolved D. This CDR3 spans 13 amino acids. V gave up 6 bases and J gave up 4 bases, with 15 bases separating them. The germline gives CDR1 SQVTM, CDR2 ANQGSEA. CDR3 sequence: CSVVGPGLYGYTF. CDR3 coding DNA: TGCAGCGTCGTAGGACCCGGACTCTATGGCTACACCTTC.

The chain recombines TRBV19 with TRBJ1-1; possibly TRBD1 for D (5 bases). V was clipped by 7 bases and J by 0 bases, with 18 bases between them. The CDR3 extends over 16 amino acids. Germline V lookup: CDR1 LNHDA, CDR2 SQIVND (reference sequence). The CDR3 DNA reads as TGTGCCAGTAACCCAAACAGGATTCTCATGAACACTGAAGCTTTCTTT. Its protein product is CASNPNRILMNTEAFF. The whole variable domain, filled in from reference TRBV19 and TRBJ1-1, reads DGGITQSPKYLFRKEGQNVTLSCEQNLNHDAMYWYRQDPGQGLRLIYYSQIVNDFQKGDIAEGYSVSREKKESFPLTVTSAQKNPTAFYLCASNPNRILMNTEAFFGQGTRLTVV.

The rearrangement joins TRBV24-1 to TRBJ2-7, with 12 nucleotides matching TRBD2. The CDR3 length is 16 residues. Germline-derived CDR1 and CDR2 are KGHDR and SFDVKD. With V trimmed by 2 bases and J by 10 bases, 11 bases remained unmatched. The CDR3 here is CATSDSTSGGPKGQYF. In DNA form, the CDR3 reads TGTGCCACCAGTGATTCGACTAGCGGGGGACCAAAGGGACAGTACTTC.

The genes are TRBV4-1 and TRBJ2-1; 10 bases map to TRBD2. With V trimmed by 4 bases and J by 1 base, 10 bases remained unmatched. Germline CDR1 is MGHRA and CDR2 is YSYEKL. The CDR3 sequence is 18 residues long. The CDR3 protein is CASSRTSGGGRSYNEQFF. The CDR3 bases are TGCGCCAGCAGCCGGACCAGCGGGGGGGGAAGGTCCTACAATGAGCAGTTCTTC.

The J gene is TRBJ2-7, the V gene TRBV7-8; possibly TRBD1 for D (7 bases). The CDR3 consists of 13 residues. V lost 4 bases and J lost 6, with 13 bases in between. CDR1 is SGHVS, CDR2 FQNEAQ, per germline. CDR3 sequence (DNA): TGTGCCAGCAGCTCCCGACAGGGAGGCGAGCAGTACGTC. As protein: CASSSRQGGEQYV.

The chain combines TRBV2 with TRBJ2-3, with TRBD2 matching over 7 bases. There are 16 residues in the CDR3. The ends lost 3 bases at V and 2 bases at J; junction bases unmatched: 8. CDR1 SNHLY and CDR2 FYNNEI come from the germline V gene. The CDR3 coding sequence is TGTGCCAGCAGTGAGCCTGTGGGGGGGGACACAGATACGCAGTATTTT. This sequence encodes CASSEPVGGDTDTQYF.

This chain uses TRBV19 with TRBJ1-4, with no clear D. The germline gives CDR1 LNHDA, CDR2 SQIVND (reference sequence). V lost 4 bases and J lost 8, with 14 bases in between. The CDR3 consists of 14 residues. DNA of the CDR3: TGTGCCAGTAGTACCGGGAACGTTCGGGAAAAACTGTTTTTT. Protein product: CASSTGNVREKLFF.